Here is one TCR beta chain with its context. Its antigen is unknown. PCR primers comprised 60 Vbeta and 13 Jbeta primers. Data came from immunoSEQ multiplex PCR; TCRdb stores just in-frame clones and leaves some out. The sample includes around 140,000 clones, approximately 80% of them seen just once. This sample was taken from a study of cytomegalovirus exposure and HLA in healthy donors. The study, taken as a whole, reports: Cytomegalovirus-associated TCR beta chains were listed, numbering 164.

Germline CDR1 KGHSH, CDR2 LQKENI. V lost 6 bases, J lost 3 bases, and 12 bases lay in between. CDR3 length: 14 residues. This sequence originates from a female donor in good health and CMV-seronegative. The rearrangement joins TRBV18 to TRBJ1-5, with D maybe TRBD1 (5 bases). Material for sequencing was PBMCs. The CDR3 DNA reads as TGTGCCAGCTCTGCGGGGGGACTCAATCAGCCCCAGCATTTT. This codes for CASSAGGLNQPQHF.